What follows are 6 T cell receptor beta chains derived from one specimen sequenced in a study of blood T cell repertoires in COVID-19. This table comes from immunoSEQ multiplex PCR, and its TCRdb copy is limited to in-frame clones, with some not included. The sample gives approximately 350,000 clones, around nine tenths of which show up once; 2.5% to 4% is in the top ten. The sample comprised peripheral blood. The receptors shown here come from a woman younger than 35 who had recovered from COVID-19.

The chain has TRBV7-8 and TRBJ2-5, with TRBD2 matching over 7 bases. The CDR3 totals 14 residues. Germline V gives CDR1 SGHVS, CDR2 FQNEAQ. V dropped 5 bases and J dropped 3; count of bases not matched to a gene: 6. CDR3 DNA: TGTGCCAGCAGCCTGGGACTAAAGAAAGAGACCCAGTACTTC. It yields the protein CASSLGLKKETQYF.

The rearrangement joins TRBV25-1 to TRBJ1-3, with TRBD1 identical over 7 bases. CDR3 size: 13 residues. V lost 2 bases and J lost 7; bases outside the gene matches: 2. Germline CDR1 MGHDK, CDR2 SYGVNS. In DNA form, the CDR3 reads TGTGCCAGCAGTGAAACAGGGGTGAACACCATATATTTT. This sequence encodes CASSETGVNTIYF.

The V and J genes are TRBV10-2 and TRBJ1-6; D is undetermined. The germline V and J ends were trimmed by 5 bases and 6 bases, with 11 bases remaining between them. The CDR3 is 14 residues long. Germline values: CDR1 WSHSY, CDR2 SAAADI. This CDR3 reads CASSQHRGNSPLHF. The CDR3 nucleotides read TGCGCCAGCAGTCAGCATCGGGGTAATTCACCCCTCCACTTT.

V is TRBV6-2 or TRBV6-3 and J is TRBJ1-2; D is perhaps TRBD1 (6 bases). With 2 bases removed from V and 6 bases from J, the gap between germline ends came to 13 bases. CDR3 length equals 14 residues. Germline CDR1 is MNHEY and CDR2 is SVGEGT. CDR3 region: CASSYADRNNGYTF. Here the CDR3 DNA reads TGTGCCAGCAGTTACGCAGACAGGAATAATGGCTACACCTTC.

The chain links TRBV10-3 to TRBJ2-2, with a possible D match to TRBD2 (6 bases). There are 12 residues in the CDR3. Per germline, CDR1 ENHRY and CDR2 SYGVKD. The V and J ends lost 8 bases and 6 bases respectively, with 10 bases between them. The CDR3 DNA sequence: TGTGCCATCGGAGGGGAACCCGGGGAGCTGTTTTTT. Its protein is CAIGGEPGELFF.

This clone appeared a few times. The chain uses TRBV7-9 and TRBJ1-2; D unresolved. CDR3 length: 13 amino acids. V dropped 7 bases and J dropped 3 bases, with 12 bases sitting between them. Germline V CDR1 and CDR2: SEHNR, FQNEAQ (reference sequence). The CDR3 spells CASTGSRHYGYTF. The CDR3 DNA is TGTGCCAGCACCGGATCGAGGCACTATGGCTACACCTTC.